The 9 T cell receptor beta chains given below trace back to one sample, sequenced in a study of blood T cell repertoires in COVID-19 (dated by TCRdb to the early 2020s). Libraries came from the immunoSEQ multiplex PCR assay. The table comes from immuneACCESS by way of TCRdb, which keeps in-frame sequences with V and J called. Part of the clones is missing from these tables; in studies checked, under half for an unresolved V gene and the rest for unknown reasons. The sample table contains about 460,000 clones; only one count was recorded for approximately 86% of them. 6.5% to 8.5% of the sample belongs to the ten largest clones. Specimen: PBMCs or T cells enriched from blood (not recorded which). These receptors came from a woman aged 55-69 years who had recovered from COVID-19.

The rearrangement joins TRBV6-6 to TRBJ1-2; TRBD1 is a possible D gene (6 bases). The germline V gene encodes CDR1 MNHNY and CDR2 SVGAGI (reference sequence). The CDR3 has 18 amino acids. The V gene lost 5 bases and the J gene lost 3 bases, with 25 bases spanning the gap. The CDR3 sequence is CASSRTTAGTPSDYGYTF. The CDR3 nucleotides read TGTGCCAGCAGTCGAACTACCGCCGGGACACCCTCTGACTATGGCTACACCTTC.

The chain joins TRBV10-1 to TRBJ1-1; TRBD1 agrees at 7 bases. Germline V gene lookup returns CDR1 WNHNN and CDR2 SYGVQD (reference sequence). After removal of 6 bases from V and 0 bases from J, the junction contained 4 bases not matched to a gene. The CDR3 is 14 residues long. CDR3 sequence reads: CASSAGTVNTEAFF. CDR3 nucleotides: TGCGCCAGCAGCGCCGGGACAGTGAACACTGAAGCTTTCTTT.

V and J are TRBV2 and TRBJ2-5, with D tentatively TRBD2 (7 bases). In germline, CDR1 is SNHLY, CDR2 FYNNEI. The CDR3 has 14 residues. The germline V and J ends were trimmed by 6 bases and 5 bases, with 16 bases remaining between them. The CDR3 nucleotides read TGTGCCAGCAGGAGGGGGGGGGAGGCGGAGACCCAGTACTTC. Its translation is CASRRGGEAETQYF.

The count of this clone is one. CDR3 nucleotide sequence: TGTGCCAGTAGTATACTCGGTATTAATCAGCCCCAGCATTTT. The encoded protein is CASSILGINQPQHF. This chain joins TRBV19 and TRBJ1-5; D call uncertain. The CDR3 contains 14 residues. The ends were cut back, 2 bases at V and 4 bases at J, with 9 bases in the middle. The germline CDR1 and CDR2 sequences are LNHDA and SQIVND (reference sequence).

The rearrangement uses TRBV15 and TRBJ1-2, with 9 bases aligning to TRBD1. CDR3 size: 14 residues. The germline CDR1 and CDR2 sequences are LNHNV and YYDKDF (reference sequence). V shed 2 bases and J 8 bases; nucleotides not matched to a gene: 6. Written as DNA, the CDR3 is TGTGCCACCAGCAGACCGGGACAGGGAAAAGGCTACACCTTC. Translation: CATSRPGQGKGYTF.

The V and J genes are TRBV14 and TRBJ2-2, with 9 bases fitting TRBD1. This CDR3 contains 15 residues. The trim removed 6 bases at V and 6 bases at J, leaving 8 bases unmatched. CDR1 is SGHDN and CDR2 is FVKESK in the germline V gene. The CDR3 region is CASSSGTGTAGELFF. CDR3 DNA sequence: TGTGCCAGCAGTTCCGGGACAGGGACAGCCGGGGAGCTGTTTTTT. Full variable domain (remainder filled in from reference TRBV14 and TRBJ2-2): EAGVTQFPSHSVIEKGQTVTLRCDPISGHDNLYWYRRVMGKEIKFLLHFVKESKQDESGMPNNRFLAERTGGTYSTLKVQPAELEDSGVYFCASSSGTGTAGELFFGEGSRLTVL.

The gene calls are TRBV9 and TRBJ2-3; tentative D call: TRBD1 (6 bases). The V end was cut by 2 bases, the J end by 2 bases, with 15 bases between. The CDR3 sequence is 16 residues long. Per the germline V gene, CDR1 is SGDLS and CDR2 is YYNGEE. The CDR3 reads CASSVGRQVPTDTQYF. The DNA for the CDR3 is TGTGCCAGCAGCGTGGGAAGACAGGTCCCCACAGATACGCAGTATTTT.

This chain joins TRBV10-3 and TRBJ2-7, with D maybe TRBD1 (5 bases). The length of the CDR3 is 11 residues. V was shortened by 5 bases and J by 4 bases, with 6 bases between the two germline ends. Germline CDR1 and CDR2: ENHRY and SYGVKD. The CDR3 DNA sequence: TGTGCCATCAGTACAGGTTACGAGCAGTACTTC. Its protein is CAISTGYEQYF.

The chain combines TRBV6-5 with TRBJ1-1; a weak D match, TRBD1 (6 bases). V lost 0 bases to trimming and J lost 3 bases, with 11 bases between them. The germline V gene has CDR1 MNHEY and CDR2 SVGAGI. This CDR3 has 15 amino acids. As DNA, the CDR3 is TGTGCCAGCAGTTACTCGGGACAACTTTACACTGAAGCTTTCTTT. It yields the protein CASSYSGQLYTEAFF.